This TCR beta chain was recovered during a study of T cells in Graves' hyperthyroidism and ophthalmopathy. This CDR3 region has 14 residues. Germline CDR1 reads MNHEY; CDR2 reads SMNVEV (reference sequence). Trimming cost V 1 base and J 4 bases; bases outside gene matches: 3. Amplified regions were TCR beta CDR3 sequences from RNA transcripts. The HTBI primer set drove a first-round RT-PCR of the TCR CDR3. One entry per CDR3 protein, called by TCRdb with MiXCR from the multiplex PCR reads. The repertoire holds about 520,000 distinct CDR3 sequences, with 24% as singletons. The study based diagnoses on clinical symptoms, serum thyroxine and TRAb, thyroid ultrasound and orbital computed tomography. This clonotype was counted ten times or more.

Material: blood. The chain joins TRBV27 to TRBJ2-7, with 8 nucleotides matching TRBD1. The sequence was obtained from a woman in her 30s with Graves' ophthalmopathy. The CDR3 nucleotides are TGTGCCAGCAGTTTATTGGACAGGGCATACGAGCAGTACTTC. Translation: CASSLLDRAYEQYF.